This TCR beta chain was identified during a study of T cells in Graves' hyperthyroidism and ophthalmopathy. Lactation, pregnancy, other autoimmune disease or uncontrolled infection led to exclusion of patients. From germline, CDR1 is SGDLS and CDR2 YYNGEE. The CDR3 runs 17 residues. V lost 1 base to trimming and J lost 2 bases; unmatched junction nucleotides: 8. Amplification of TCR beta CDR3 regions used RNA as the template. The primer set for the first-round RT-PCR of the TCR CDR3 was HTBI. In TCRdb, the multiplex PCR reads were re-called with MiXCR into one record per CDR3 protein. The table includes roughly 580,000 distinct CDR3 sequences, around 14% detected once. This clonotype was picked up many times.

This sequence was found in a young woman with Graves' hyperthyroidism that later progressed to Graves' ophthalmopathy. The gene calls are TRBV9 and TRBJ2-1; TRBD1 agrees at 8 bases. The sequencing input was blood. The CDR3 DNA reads TGTGCCAGCAGCGTACCCCGAACAGGGGGTACCTACAATGAGCAGTTCTTC. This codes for CASSVPRTGGTYNEQFF.